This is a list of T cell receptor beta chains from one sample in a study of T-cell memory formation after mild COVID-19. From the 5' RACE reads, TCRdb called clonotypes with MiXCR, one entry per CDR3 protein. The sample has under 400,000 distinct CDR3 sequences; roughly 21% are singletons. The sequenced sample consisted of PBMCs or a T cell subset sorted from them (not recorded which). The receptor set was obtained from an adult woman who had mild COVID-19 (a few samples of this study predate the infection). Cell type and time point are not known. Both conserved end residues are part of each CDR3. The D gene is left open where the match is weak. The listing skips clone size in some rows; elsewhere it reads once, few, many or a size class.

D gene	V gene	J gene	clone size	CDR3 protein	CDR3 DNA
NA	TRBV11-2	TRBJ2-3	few	CASSPTSPSTDTQYF	TGTGCCAGCAGCCCTACGAGCCCCAGCACAGATACGCAGTATTTT
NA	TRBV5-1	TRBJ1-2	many	CASSPQGPNYGYTF	TGCGCCAGCAGCCCCCAAGGACCTAACTATGGCTACACCTTC
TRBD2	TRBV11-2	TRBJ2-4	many	CASSSTSGRKYF	TGTGCCAGCAGCTCAACTAGCGGGCGGAAGTACTTC
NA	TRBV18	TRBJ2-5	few	CASSPDRLGKQETQYF	TGTGCCAGCTCACCAGATCGGTTGGGGAAACAAGAGACCCAGTACTTC
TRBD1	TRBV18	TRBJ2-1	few	CASSPSQGSNEQFF	TGTGCCAGCTCACCATCACAGGGGTCTAATGAGCAGTTCTTC
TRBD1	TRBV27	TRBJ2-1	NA	CASSLIIGTGYNEQFF	TGTGCCAGCAGCCTGATAATCGGGACAGGGTACAATGAGCAGTTCTTC
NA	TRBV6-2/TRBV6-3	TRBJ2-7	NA	CASRSLPPSSYEQYF	TGTGCCAGCAGATCTCTCCCGCCGAGCTCCTACGAGCAGTACTTC
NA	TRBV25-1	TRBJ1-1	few	CASIGAGYTEAFF	TGTGCCAGCATCGGGGCAGGGTACACTGAAGCTTTCTTT
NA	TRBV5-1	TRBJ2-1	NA	CASSLAVLLGERENEQFF	TGCGCCAGCAGCTTGGCCGTCCTATTGGGGGAGAGGGAAAATGAGCAGTTCTTC
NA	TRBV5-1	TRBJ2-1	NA	CASSPRPASVSYNEQFF	TGCGCCAGCAGCCCTCGACCTGCTAGCGTGTCCTACAATGAGCAGTTCTTC
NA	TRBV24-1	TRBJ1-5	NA	CATSDPTVNQPQHF	TGTGCCACCAGTGACCCGACCGTTAATCAGCCCCAGCATTTT
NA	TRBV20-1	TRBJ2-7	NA	CSARSRASYEQYF	TGCAGTGCCCGATCGAGGGCTTCCTACGAGCAGTACTTC
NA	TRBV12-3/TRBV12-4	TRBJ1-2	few	CASRTLLGIDDGYTF	TGTGCCAGCAGGACCCTGCTAGGGATAGACGACGGCTACACCTTC
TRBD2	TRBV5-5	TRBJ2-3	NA	CASSFGEGADTQYF	TGTGCCAGCAGCTTTGGGGAGGGTGCAGATACGCAGTATTTT
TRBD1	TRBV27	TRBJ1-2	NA	CASSLLGTGGSLYGYTF	TGTGCCAGCAGTTTATTGGGGACAGGGGGGTCCCTCTATGGCTACACCTTC
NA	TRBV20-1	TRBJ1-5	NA	CSAPQGRGQPQHF	TGCAGTGCACCCCAGGGGAGAGGGCAGCCCCAGCATTTT
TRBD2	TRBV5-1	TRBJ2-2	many	CASKMVAGPGELFF	TGCGCCAGCAAAATGGTAGCGGGACCCGGGGAGCTGTTTTTT
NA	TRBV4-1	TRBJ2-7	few	CASSQGADRKQYF	TGCGCCAGCAGCCAAGGGGCAGACAGGAAGCAGTACTTC
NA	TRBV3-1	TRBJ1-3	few	CASSQQGSGNTIYF	TGTGCCAGCAGCCAACAGGGTTCTGGAAACACCATATATTTT
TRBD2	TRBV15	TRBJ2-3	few	CATSRLAGPSTDTQYF	TGTGCCACCAGCCGATTAGCGGGTCCCTCCACAGATACGCAGTATTTT
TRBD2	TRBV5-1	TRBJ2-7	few	CASSLRLAGVNEQYF	TGCGCCAGCAGCTTGCGGCTAGCGGGAGTAAACGAGCAGTACTTC
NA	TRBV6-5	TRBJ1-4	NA	CASSPGVGDGGLNEKLFF	TGTGCCAGCAGTCCCGGGGTGGGCGACGGAGGACTTAATGAAAAACTGTTTTTT
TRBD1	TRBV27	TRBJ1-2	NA	CASSPLTGAASHYGYTF	TGTGCCAGCAGTCCCTTGACAGGGGCCGCGTCCCACTATGGCTACACCTTC
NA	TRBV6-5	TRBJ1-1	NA	CASSYWGAGTEAFF	TGTGCCAGCAGTTACTGGGGGGCTGGGACTGAAGCTTTCTTT
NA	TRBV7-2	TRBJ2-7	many	CASSPRSSYEQYF	TGTGCCAGCAGCCCCAGGAGCTCCTACGAGCAGTACTTC
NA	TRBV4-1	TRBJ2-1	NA	CASSQPQGNEQFF	TGCGCCAGCAGCCAACCCCAGGGCAATGAGCAGTTCTTC
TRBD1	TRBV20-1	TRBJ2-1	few	CSARDSGGYNEQFF	TGCAGTGCTAGAGATTCAGGGGGATACAATGAGCAGTTCTTC
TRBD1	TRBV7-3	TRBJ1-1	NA	CASSSQGAAEAFF	TGTGCCAGCAGCTCACAGGGGGCGGCTGAAGCTTTCTTT
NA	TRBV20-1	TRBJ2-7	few	CSARESGYEQYF	TGCAGTGCTAGAGAGAGCGGCTACGAGCAGTACTTC
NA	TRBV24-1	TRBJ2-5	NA	CATSDLDEETQYF	TGTGCCACCAGTGATTTGGACGAAGAGACCCAGTACTTC
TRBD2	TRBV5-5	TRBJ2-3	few	CASSLYAGGLDTQYF	TGTGCCAGCAGCTTGTATGCGGGAGGGCTGGATACGCAGTATTTT
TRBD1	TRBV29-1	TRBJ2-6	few	CSVEGLPGQGDVLTF	TGCAGCGTTGAAGGACTTCCGGGACAGGGTGACGTCCTGACTTTC
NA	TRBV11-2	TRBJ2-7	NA	CASSLIGGRYEQYF	TGTGCCAGCAGCTTGATCGGGGGCCGCTACGAGCAGTACTTC
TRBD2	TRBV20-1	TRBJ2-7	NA	CSATGQKPGLASHEQYF	TGCAGTGCTACCGGACAGAAACCGGGACTAGCATCCCACGAGCAGTACTTC
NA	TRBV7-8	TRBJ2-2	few	CASSSFTGELFF	TGTGCCAGCAGCTCCTTTACCGGGGAGCTGTTTTTT
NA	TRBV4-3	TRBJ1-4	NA	CASGGRQGNEKLFF	TGCGCCAGCGGTGGTCGGCAGGGTAATGAAAAACTGTTTTTT
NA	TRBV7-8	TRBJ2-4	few	CASSLLRTGKNIQYF	TGTGCCAGCAGCTTATTGCGTACAGGGAAAAACATTCAGTACTTC
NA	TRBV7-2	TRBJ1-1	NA	CASSLVGSEAFF	TGTGCCAGCAGCTTAGTCGGCTCTGAAGCTTTCTTT
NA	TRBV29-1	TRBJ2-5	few	CSVTVPDGEETQYF	TGCAGCGTTACTGTCCCGGATGGGGAAGAGACCCAGTACTTC
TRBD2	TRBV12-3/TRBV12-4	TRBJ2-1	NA	CASIWTGGSNEQFF	TGTGCCAGCATTTGGACGGGAGGGAGCAATGAGCAGTTCTTC
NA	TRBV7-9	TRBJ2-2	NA	CASSRRHNTGELFF	TGTGCCAGCAGCCGGCGGCACAACACCGGGGAGCTGTTTTTT
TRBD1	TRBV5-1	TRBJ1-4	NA	CASSLGDRGSNEKLFF	TGCGCCAGCAGCTTAGGGGACAGGGGCTCTAATGAAAAACTGTTTTTT
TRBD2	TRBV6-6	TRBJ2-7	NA	CASSPGLAGGMTYEQYF	TGTGCCAGCAGTCCGGGACTAGCGGGAGGGATGACCTACGAGCAGTACTTC
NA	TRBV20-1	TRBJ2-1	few	CSARLGGARDEQFF	TGCAGTGCTAGACTGGGGGGGGCCAGGGATGAGCAGTTCTTC
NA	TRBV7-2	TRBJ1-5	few	CASGTLPGVKYYSNQPQHF	TGTGCCAGCGGGACCCTTCCAGGGGTGAAATATTATAGCAATCAGCCCCAGCATTTT
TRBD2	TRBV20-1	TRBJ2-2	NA	CSASSGRQNTGELFF	TGCAGTGCTAGCTCCGGGAGGCAGAACACCGGGGAGCTGTTTTTT
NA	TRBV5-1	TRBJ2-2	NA	CASSFSAGSGTGELFF	TGCGCCAGCAGCTTCAGCGCCGGGTCGGGCACCGGGGAGCTGTTTTTT
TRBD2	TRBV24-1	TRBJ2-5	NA	CATSSGTSGGLETQYF	TGTGCCACCAGTTCCGGGACTAGCGGGGGGTTAGAGACCCAGTACTTC